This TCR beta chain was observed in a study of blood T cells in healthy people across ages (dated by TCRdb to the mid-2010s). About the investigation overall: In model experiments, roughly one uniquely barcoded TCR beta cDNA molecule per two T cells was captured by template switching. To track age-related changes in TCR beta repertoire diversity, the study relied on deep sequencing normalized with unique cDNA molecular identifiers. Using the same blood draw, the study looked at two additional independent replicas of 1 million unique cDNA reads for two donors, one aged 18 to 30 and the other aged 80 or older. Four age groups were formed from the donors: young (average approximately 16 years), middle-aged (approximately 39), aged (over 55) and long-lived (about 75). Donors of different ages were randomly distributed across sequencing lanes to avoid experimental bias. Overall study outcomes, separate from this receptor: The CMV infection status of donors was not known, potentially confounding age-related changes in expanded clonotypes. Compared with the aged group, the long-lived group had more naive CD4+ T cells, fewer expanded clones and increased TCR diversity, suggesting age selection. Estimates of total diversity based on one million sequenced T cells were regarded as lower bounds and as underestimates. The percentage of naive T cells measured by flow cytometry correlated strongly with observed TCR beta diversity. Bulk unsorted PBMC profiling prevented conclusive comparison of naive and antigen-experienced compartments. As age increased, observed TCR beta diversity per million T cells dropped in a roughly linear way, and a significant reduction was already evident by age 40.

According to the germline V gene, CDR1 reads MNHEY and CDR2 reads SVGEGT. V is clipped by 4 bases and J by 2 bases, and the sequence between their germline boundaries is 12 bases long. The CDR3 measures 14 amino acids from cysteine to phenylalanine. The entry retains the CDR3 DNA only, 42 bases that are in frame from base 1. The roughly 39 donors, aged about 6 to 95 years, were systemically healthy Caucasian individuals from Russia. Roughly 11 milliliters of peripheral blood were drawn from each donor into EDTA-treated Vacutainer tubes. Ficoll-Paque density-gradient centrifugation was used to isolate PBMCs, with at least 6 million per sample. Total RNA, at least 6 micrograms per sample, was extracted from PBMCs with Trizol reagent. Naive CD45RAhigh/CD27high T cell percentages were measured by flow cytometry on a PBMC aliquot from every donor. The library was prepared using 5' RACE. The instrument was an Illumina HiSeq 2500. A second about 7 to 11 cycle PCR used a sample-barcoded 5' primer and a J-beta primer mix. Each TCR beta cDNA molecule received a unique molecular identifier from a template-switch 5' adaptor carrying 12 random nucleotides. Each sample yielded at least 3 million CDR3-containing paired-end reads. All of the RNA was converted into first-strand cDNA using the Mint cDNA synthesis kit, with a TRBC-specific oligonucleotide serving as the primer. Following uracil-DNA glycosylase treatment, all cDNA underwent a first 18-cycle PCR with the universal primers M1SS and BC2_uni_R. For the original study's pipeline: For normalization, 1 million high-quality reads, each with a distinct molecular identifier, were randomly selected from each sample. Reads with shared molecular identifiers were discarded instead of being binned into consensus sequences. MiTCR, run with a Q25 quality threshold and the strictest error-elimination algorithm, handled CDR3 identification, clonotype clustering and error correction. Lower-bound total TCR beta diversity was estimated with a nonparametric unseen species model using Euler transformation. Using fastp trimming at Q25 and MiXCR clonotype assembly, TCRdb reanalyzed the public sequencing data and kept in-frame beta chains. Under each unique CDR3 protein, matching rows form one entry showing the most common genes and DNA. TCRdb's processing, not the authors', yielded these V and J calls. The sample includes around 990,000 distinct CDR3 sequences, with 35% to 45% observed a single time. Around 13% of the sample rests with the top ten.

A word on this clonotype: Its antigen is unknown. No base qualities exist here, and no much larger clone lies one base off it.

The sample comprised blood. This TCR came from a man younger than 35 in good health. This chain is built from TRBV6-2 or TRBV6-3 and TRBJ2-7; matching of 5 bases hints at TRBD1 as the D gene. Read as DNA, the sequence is TGTGCCAGCAGTTCAAACAGGAGACCCTACGAGCAGTACTTC. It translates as CASSSNRRPYEQYF.